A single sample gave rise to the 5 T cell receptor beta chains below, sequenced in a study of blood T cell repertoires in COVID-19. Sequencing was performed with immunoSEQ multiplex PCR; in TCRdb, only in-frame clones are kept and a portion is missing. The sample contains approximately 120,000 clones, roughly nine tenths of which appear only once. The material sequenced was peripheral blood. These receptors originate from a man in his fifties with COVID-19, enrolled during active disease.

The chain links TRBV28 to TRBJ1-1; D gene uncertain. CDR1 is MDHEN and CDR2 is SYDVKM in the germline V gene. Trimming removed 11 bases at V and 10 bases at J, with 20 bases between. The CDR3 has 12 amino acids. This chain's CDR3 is CAHISRLGLAFF. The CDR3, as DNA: TGTGCCCATATTTCCAGGTTGGGTCTAGCTTTCTTT.

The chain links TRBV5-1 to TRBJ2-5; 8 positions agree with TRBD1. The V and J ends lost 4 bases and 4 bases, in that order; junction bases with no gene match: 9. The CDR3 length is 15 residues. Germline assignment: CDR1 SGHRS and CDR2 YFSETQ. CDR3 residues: CASSLLDRGGETQYF. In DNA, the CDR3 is TGCGCCAGCAGCCTCCTCGACAGGGGTGGAGAGACCCAGTACTTC.

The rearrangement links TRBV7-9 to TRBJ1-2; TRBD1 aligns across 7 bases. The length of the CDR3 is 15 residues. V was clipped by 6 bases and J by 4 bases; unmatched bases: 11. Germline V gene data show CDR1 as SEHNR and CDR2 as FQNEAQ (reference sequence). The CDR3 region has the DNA TGTGCCAGCAGTTCGAACAGGGGCCCTTCCTATGGCTACACCTTC. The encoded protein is CASSSNRGPSYGYTF.

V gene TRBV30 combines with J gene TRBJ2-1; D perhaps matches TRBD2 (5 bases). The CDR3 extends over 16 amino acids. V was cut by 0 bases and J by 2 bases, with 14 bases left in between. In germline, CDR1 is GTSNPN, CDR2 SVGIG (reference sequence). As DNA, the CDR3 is TGTGCCTGGAGTGTACCTTACCGTAGCGCCTACAATGAGCAGTTCTTC. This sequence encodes CAWSVPYRSAYNEQFF.

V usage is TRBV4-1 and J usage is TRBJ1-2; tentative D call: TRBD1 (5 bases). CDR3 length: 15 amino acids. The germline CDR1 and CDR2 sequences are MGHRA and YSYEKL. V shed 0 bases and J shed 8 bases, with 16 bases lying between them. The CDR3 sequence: CASSQEEGALRGYTF. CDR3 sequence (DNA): TGCGCCAGCAGCCAAGAGGAAGGGGCACTAAGGGGCTACACCTTC.